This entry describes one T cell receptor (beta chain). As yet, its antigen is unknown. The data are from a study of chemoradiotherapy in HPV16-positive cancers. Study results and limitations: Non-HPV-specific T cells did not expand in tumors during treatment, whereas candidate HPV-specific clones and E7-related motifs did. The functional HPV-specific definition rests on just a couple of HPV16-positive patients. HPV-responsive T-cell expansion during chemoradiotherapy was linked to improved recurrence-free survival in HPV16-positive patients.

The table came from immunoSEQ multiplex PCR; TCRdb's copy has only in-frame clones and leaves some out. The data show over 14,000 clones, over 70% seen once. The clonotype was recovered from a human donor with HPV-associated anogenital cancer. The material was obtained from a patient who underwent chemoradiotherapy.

CDR3 DNA sequence: TGTGCCAGCAGCTTAGGAGGATACAATCAGCCCCAGCATTTT. Protein sequence: CASSLGGYNQPQHF. The chain carries TRBV7-3 and TRBJ1-5; D remains unclear. The CDR3 covers 14 residues. Germline lookup yields CDR1 SGHTA and CDR2 FQGTGA. V shed 2 bases and J shed 3 bases, with 8 bases lying between them.